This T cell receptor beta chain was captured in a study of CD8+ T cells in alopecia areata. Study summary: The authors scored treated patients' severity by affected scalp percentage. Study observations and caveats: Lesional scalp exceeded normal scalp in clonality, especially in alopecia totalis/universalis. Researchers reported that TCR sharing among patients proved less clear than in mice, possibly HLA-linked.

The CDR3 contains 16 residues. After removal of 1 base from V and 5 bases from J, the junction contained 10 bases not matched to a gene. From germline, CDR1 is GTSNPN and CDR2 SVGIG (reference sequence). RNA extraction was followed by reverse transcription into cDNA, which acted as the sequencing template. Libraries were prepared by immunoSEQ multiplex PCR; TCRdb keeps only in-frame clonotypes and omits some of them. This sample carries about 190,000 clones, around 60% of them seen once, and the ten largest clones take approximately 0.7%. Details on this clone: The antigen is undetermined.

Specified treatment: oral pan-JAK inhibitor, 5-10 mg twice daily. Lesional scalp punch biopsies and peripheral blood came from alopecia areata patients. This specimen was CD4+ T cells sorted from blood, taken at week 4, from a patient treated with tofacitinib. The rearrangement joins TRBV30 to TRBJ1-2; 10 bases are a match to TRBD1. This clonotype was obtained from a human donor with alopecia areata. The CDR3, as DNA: TGTGCCTGGAGTGCCTTAGACAGGGGGCTTGGGTATGGCTACACCTTC. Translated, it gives CAWSALDRGLGYGYTF.